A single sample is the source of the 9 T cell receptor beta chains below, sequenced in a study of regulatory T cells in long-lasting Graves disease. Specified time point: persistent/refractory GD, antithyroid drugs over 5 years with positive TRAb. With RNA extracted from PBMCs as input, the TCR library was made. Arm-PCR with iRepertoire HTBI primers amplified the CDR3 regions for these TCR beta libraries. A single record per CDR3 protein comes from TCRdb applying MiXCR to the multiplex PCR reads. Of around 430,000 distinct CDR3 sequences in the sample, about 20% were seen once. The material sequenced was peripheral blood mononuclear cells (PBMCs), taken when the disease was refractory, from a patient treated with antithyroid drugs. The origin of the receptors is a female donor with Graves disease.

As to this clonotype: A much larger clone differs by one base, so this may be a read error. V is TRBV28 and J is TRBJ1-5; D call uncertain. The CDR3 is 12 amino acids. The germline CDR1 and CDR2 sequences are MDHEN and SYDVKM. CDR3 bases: TGTGCCAGCAGGGTCGAAAATCAGCCCCCGCATTTT. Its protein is CASRVENQPPHF.

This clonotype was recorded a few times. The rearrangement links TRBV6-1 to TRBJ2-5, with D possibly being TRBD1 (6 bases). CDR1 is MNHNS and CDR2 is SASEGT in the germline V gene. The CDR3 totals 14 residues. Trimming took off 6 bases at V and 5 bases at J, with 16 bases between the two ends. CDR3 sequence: CASSPGARRETQYF. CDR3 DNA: TGTGCCAGCAGCCCAGGGGCCCGTCGGGAGACCCAGTACTTC.

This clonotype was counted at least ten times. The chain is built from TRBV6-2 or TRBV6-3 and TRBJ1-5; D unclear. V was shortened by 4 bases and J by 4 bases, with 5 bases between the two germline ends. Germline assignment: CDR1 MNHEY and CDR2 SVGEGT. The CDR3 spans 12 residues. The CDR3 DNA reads TGTGCCAGCAGTTCCCGTAATCAGCCCCAGCATTTT. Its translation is CASSSRNQPQHF.

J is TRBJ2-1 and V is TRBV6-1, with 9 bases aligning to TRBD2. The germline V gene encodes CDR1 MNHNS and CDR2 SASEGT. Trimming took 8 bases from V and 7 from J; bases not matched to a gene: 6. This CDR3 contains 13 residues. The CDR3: CASGRLAANEQFF. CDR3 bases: TGTGCCAGCGGGAGACTAGCGGCTAATGAGCAGTTCTTC.

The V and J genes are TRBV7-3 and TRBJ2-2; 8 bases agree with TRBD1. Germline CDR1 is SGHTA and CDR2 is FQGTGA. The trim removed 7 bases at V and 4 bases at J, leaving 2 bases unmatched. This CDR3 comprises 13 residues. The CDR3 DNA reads TGTGCCAGCAATACAGGGGGCACCGGGGAGCTGTTTTTT. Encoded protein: CASNTGGTGELFF.

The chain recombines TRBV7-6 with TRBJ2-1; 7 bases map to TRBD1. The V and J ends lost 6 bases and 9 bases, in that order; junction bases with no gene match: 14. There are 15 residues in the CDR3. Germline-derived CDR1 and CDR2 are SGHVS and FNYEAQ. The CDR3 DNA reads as TGTGCCAGCAGTGAGACTCTAAACAGGGGCGGTGAGCAGTTCTTC. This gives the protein CASSETLNRGGEQFF.

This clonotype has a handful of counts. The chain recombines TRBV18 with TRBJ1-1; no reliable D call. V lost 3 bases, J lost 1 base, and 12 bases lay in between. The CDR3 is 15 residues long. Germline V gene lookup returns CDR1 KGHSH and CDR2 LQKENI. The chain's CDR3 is CASSPPGSRNTEAFF. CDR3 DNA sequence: TGTGCCAGCTCACCGCCCGGGAGCCGGAACACTGAAGCTTTCTTT.

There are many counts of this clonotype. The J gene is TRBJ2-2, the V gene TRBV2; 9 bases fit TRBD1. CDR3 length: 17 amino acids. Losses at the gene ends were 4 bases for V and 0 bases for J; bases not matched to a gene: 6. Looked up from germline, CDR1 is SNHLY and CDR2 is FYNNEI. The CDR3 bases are TGTGCCAGCAGTGCGGACAGGGGTCATTCGAACACCGGGGAGCTGTTTTTT. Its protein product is CASSADRGHSNTGELFF.

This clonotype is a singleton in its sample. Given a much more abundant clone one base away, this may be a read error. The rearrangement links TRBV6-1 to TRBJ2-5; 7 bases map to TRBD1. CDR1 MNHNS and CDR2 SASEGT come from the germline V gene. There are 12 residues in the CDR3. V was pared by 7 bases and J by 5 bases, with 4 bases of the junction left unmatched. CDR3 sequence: CASTDRVETQYF. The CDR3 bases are TGTGCCAGCACCGACAGGGTGGAGACCCAGTACTTC.